These T cell receptor beta chains were read from a single sample in a study of T cell changes during pregnancy in multiple sclerosis. TCRdb keeps only in-frame clones here, not all; method: immunoSEQ multiplex PCR. The sample has roughly 100,000 clones, roughly nine tenths seen once. The specimen comprised peripheral blood, sampled after pregnancy. All receptors come from a female donor with multiple sclerosis, enrolled in a pregnancy study. The CDR3 runs from the conserved cysteine through the conserved F or W. Each record gives: CDR3 length, clone size, V gene, D gene, J gene, CDR3 protein, CDR3 DNA. D genes are given only for firm matches. Not every row has a clone size; where given, it reads once, few, many or a size class.

14	NA	TRBV9	TRBD1	TRBJ1-2	CASSNWDRGHGYTF	TGTGCCAGCAGCAATTGGGACAGGGGGCATGGCTACACCTTC
13	once	TRBV30	TRBD1	TRBJ1-4	CAWAERGLEKLFF	TGTGCCTGGGCAGAGAGGGGGCTGGAAAAACTGTTTTTT
20	once	TRBV7-6	TRBD2	TRBJ2-5	CASSLGSGLAGVGLQETQYF	TGTGCCAGCAGCTTAGGAAGTGGGCTAGCGGGAGTAGGGCTACAAGAGACCCAGTACTTC
15	NA	TRBV28	TRBD1	TRBJ2-1	CASTQGYRGYNEQFF	TGTGCCAGCACTCAGGGTTACAGGGGCTACAATGAGCAGTTCTTC
15	NA	TRBV27	NA	TRBJ1-1	CASSYQGNLRTEAFF	TGTGCCAGCAGTTACCAGGGGAACCTCCGTACTGAAGCTTTCTTT
12	NA	TRBV29-1	NA	TRBJ2-7	CSVRRTDYEQYF	TGCAGCGTCCGCAGGACAGACTACGAGCAGTACTTC
13	NA	TRBV19	NA	TRBJ1-1	CASRRTLNTEAFF	TGTGCCAGTAGAAGGACTCTGAACACTGAAGCTTTCTTT
20	NA	TRBV14	TRBD1	TRBJ2-3	CASSHTILQPGQADTDTQYF	TGTGCCAGCAGCCACACCATTTTGCAACCGGGACAGGCGGACACAGATACGCAGTATTTT
15	NA	TRBV7-2	NA	TRBJ1-1	CASSFAEAGRTEAFF	TGTGCCAGCAGTTTCGCCGAGGCGGGGAGGACTGAAGCTTTCTTT
17	NA	TRBV4-2	NA	TRBJ2-1	CASSQERAGPSYNEQFF	TGTGCCAGCAGCCAAGAGAGGGCGGGACCCTCCTACAATGAGCAGTTCTTC
16	NA	TRBV5-1	TRBD2	TRBJ2-2	CASSLWLAVFGGELFF	TGCGCCAGCAGCTTGTGGCTAGCGGTTTTTGGCGGGGAGCTGTTTTTT
12	NA	TRBV23-1	NA	TRBJ1-2	CASSQKRYGYTF	TGCGCCAGCAGTCAGAAGAGGTATGGCTACACCTTC
17	NA	TRBV10-3	TRBD2	TRBJ2-3	CAISFRLGREGADTQYF	TGTGCCATCAGTTTTCGCCTAGGGCGGGAGGGGGCAGATACGCAGTATTTT
15	NA	TRBV7-8	TRBD1	TRBJ1-4	CASSPRTGGREKLFF	TGTGCCAGCAGCCCTCGGACAGGGGGCCGTGAAAAACTGTTTTTT
16	NA	TRBV4-3	NA	TRBJ1-3	CASSQDRTASGNTIYF	TGCGCCAGCAGCCAAGATCGCACAGCCTCTGGAAACACCATATATTTT
15	once	TRBV5-4	TRBD1	TRBJ1-2	CASRRGGQGAQGYTF	TGTGCCAGCAGACGGGGCGGACAGGGGGCTCAGGGCTACACCTTC
14	NA	TRBV29-1	NA	TRBJ1-1	CSGGRTGTRTEAFF	TGCAGCGGGGGACGAACAGGGACGAGGACTGAAGCTTTCTTT
16	NA	TRBV9	NA	TRBJ1-4	CASSVEGRVQNEKLFF	TGTGCCAGCAGCGTAGAGGGCAGGGTTCAAAATGAAAAACTGTTTTTT
17	once	TRBV18	NA	TRBJ2-3	CASSPPPPDPGKDTQYF	TGTGCCAGCTCACCACCTCCCCCAGACCCGGGGAAAGATACGCAGTATTTT
14	NA	TRBV6-5	TRBD1	TRBJ1-2	CASRTQGIDYGYTF	TGTGCCAGCAGAACACAGGGGATCGACTATGGCTACACCTTC
13	once	TRBV19	NA	TRBJ1-5	CASADSSNQPQHF	TGTGCCAGTGCGGACAGCAGCAATCAGCCCCAGCATTTT
17	NA	TRBV28	TRBD2	TRBJ2-5	CASSLVAAGGIEETQYF	TGTGCCAGCAGTTTAGTTGCTGCGGGAGGGATCGAAGAGACCCAGTACTTC
16	NA	TRBV10-3	TRBD2	TRBJ2-1	CAISVVGWRESNEQFF	TGTGCCATCAGTGTAGTCGGGTGGCGGGAGTCTAATGAGCAGTTCTTC
16	NA	TRBV29-1	NA	TRBJ2-6	CSVPQGRGSGANVLTF	TGCAGCGTCCCACAGGGTCGCGGCTCTGGGGCCAACGTCCTGACTTTC
15	NA	TRBV7-3	TRBD1	TRBJ2-3	CASSPGQVGTDTQYF	TGTGCCAGCAGCCCGGGACAGGTGGGGACAGATACGCAGTATTTT
13	NA	TRBV15	NA	TRBJ2-7	CATSRDSSYEQYF	TGTGCCACCAGCAGGGACAGTTCCTACGAGCAGTACTTC
18	NA	TRBV5-1	TRBD2	TRBJ2-3	CASSLKGPGLASTDTQYF	TGCGCCAGCAGCTTAAAAGGACCGGGACTAGCTTCCACAGATACGCAGTATTTT
16	NA	TRBV7-7	TRBD2	TRBJ2-5	CASSLTAGGPRETQYF	TGTGCCAGCAGCTTAACAGCGGGAGGGCCGAGGGAGACCCAGTACTTC
17	NA	TRBV7-9	TRBD2	TRBJ2-7	CASSLILRLAESYEQYF	TGTGCCAGCAGCTTAATCCTAAGGCTAGCGGAATCCTACGAGCAGTACTTC
14	NA	TRBV11-2	NA	TRBJ2-1	CASSYTGVGNEQFF	TGTGCCAGCAGCTACACCGGGGTCGGGAATGAGCAGTTCTTC
13	NA	TRBV28	TRBD1	TRBJ2-7	CASTPGQGYEQYF	TGTGCCAGCACCCCTGGACAGGGCTACGAGCAGTACTTC
15	NA	TRBV6-4	TRBD1	TRBJ1-2	CASTLSGTGVGGYTF	TGTGCCAGCACCCTGTCTGGGACAGGGGTAGGTGGCTACACCTTC
15	NA	TRBV5-1	NA	TRBJ2-1	CASSLARRDFDEQFF	TGCGCCAGCAGCTTGGCCCGCCGGGACTTTGATGAGCAGTTCTTC
11	NA	TRBV28	NA	TRBJ2-7	CASSSYYEQYF	TGTGCCAGCAGTTCCTACTACGAGCAGTACTTC
13	NA	TRBV27	NA	TRBJ2-7	CASSLYRALEQYF	TGTGCCAGCAGTTTGTACAGGGCCCTCGAGCAGTACTTC
18	once	TRBV7-9	TRBD2	TRBJ2-2	CASSLGGLAGGPGGELFF	TGTGCCAGCAGCTTAGGCGGACTAGCGGGGGGCCCCGGCGGGGAGCTGTTTTTT
14	NA	TRBV5-1	TRBD2	TRBJ2-1	CASVRERNGNEQFF	TGCGCCAGCGTGCGGGAGAGGAATGGAAATGAGCAGTTCTTC
15	NA	TRBV4-1	TRBD1	TRBJ1-2	CASSHPDREDYGYTF	TGCGCCAGCAGCCATCCGGACAGGGAGGACTATGGCTACACCTTC
15	NA	TRBV7-2	TRBD2	TRBJ2-1	CASSPAPGGYNEQFF	TGTGCCAGCAGCCCCGCCCCGGGGGGTTACAATGAGCAGTTCTTC
15	NA	TRBV25-1	TRBD1	TRBJ1-2	CASSTYRGRWDGYTF	TGTGCCAGCAGCACTTACAGGGGGCGCTGGGATGGCTACACCTTC